The rows below give T cell receptor beta chains drawn from one sample of a study of blood T cell repertoires in COVID-19. The protocol was immunoSEQ multiplex PCR, while the TCRdb copy is restricted to in-frame clones and leaves out a portion. The top ten hold more than 2.5% of the sample, which has roughly 130,000 clones, about 87% seen once. Material: peripheral blood. The source is a human donor with COVID-19, enrolled during active disease. The donor label of this sample is uncertain. CDR3s include the opening cysteine and the closing phenylalanine or tryptophan. Each record gives: CDR3 protein, J gene, V gene, clone size. Only some rows state a clone size, as once, few, many or a class for expanded clones.

CASSFAGAGQPQHF | TRBJ1-5 | TRBV5-6 | .
CASSPRRSQETQYF | TRBJ2-5 | TRBV18 | .
CASSQGQGHEQFF | TRBJ2-1 | TRBV3-1/TRBV3-2 | .
CASSFPQQGQNNYGYTF | TRBJ1-2 | TRBV28 | .
CASSTSGGGSQPQHF | TRBJ1-5 | TRBV19 | .
CASSYTGGETQYF | TRBJ2-5 | TRBV7-9 | few
CASSLVRYTEAFF | TRBJ1-1 | TRBV11-2 | .
CASSPPTGREVYGYTF | TRBJ1-2 | TRBV18 | .
CASSLDFLGNTIYF | TRBJ1-3 | TRBV5-1 | .
CSVGAGANYGYTF | TRBJ1-2 | TRBV29-1 | .
CASSNDRDTEAFF | TRBJ1-1 | TRBV11-2 | .
CASSQPARDGELFF | TRBJ2-2 | TRBV4-1 | .
CASSHTGVDYEQYF | TRBJ2-7 | TRBV5-1 | .
CATSFQEHYGYTF | TRBJ1-2 | TRBV19 | .
CASSESEGAIRGYTF | TRBJ1-2 | TRBV28 | .